Each of the 8 T cell receptor beta chains below was sequenced from the same sample in a study of blood T cell repertoires in COVID-19. Profiled with immunoSEQ multiplex PCR; TCRdb holds only in-frame clones, not every one. The table records roughly 230,000 clones, around four fifths of them present only once. Sequenced: peripheral blood. The source is a middle-aged man with active or convalescent COVID-19.

This chain links TRBV5-1 with TRBJ2-4, with 9 positions matching TRBD1. The CDR3 length is 14 residues. With V trimmed by 4 bases and J by 8 bases, 7 bases remained unmatched. Germline V CDR1 and CDR2: SGHRS, YFSETQ. CDR3 region: CASSRTGEVDIQYF. Here the CDR3 DNA reads TGCGCCAGCAGCAGGACAGGGGAGGTGGACATTCAGTACTTC.

The chain has TRBV9 and TRBJ1-2; 8 nucleotides match TRBD1. The CDR3 has 16 residues. Looked up from germline, CDR1 is SGDLS and CDR2 is YYNGEE. V shed 1 base, J shed 3 bases, and the junction held 8 bases outside the gene matches. The CDR3 DNA is TGTGCCAGCAGCGTACTGGACAGGGAAGCCGACTATGGCTACACCTTC. Its protein product is CASSVLDREADYGYTF.

The chain links TRBV27 to TRBJ2-1; a possible D gene is TRBD1 (5 bases). CDR3 size: 15 residues. Germline lookup yields CDR1 MNHEY and CDR2 SMNVEV (reference sequence). Trimming left V 0 bases short and J 8 bases short, with 14 bases between. CDR3 loop: CASSLSRAAPYEQFF. CDR3 coding DNA: TGTGCCAGCAGTTTATCCAGGGCGGCCCCTTATGAGCAGTTCTTC.

As concerns this clone: One end of the junction does not line up with germline, which may come from a read error. The chain uses TRBV12-5 and TRBJ2-7; D is perhaps TRBD2 (5 bases). Germline CDR1 and CDR2: LGHNT and FRNRAP. The length of the CDR3 is 11 residues. CDR3 sequence (DNA): TGTGCTAGTGGTTTGGAAGGGAGACGGGACTTC. Translation gives CASGLEGRRDF.

As concerns this clone: An end of the junction differs from the germline gene, which may be a read error. The V call is TRBV5-1, the J call TRBJ2-5; TRBD2 matches at 7 bases. This CDR3 is 14 amino acids long. The germline V gene encodes CDR1 SGHRS and CDR2 YFSETQ. In DNA, the CDR3 is TGCGCCAGCAGCGCAGAACTAGCGCAAGATACCCAGTACTTC. Translating it yields CASSAELAQDTQYF.

The chain carries TRBV19 and TRBJ1-4, with D maybe TRBD1 (6 bases). Deletions cut 3 bases from V and 4 bases from J, with 9 bases between. The CDR3 is 14 amino acids. CDR1 and CDR2 (germline): LNHDA, SQIVND (reference sequence). The CDR3 is CASSIQGFNEKLFF. For the CDR3, the DNA is TGTGCCAGTAGTATCCAGGGGTTTAATGAAAAACTGTTTTTT.

This clone was counted a few times. The chain carries TRBV15 and TRBJ2-5; D may be TRBD1 (6 bases). The CDR3 is 14 amino acids. Germline assignment: CDR1 LNHNV and CDR2 YYDKDF (reference sequence). V was shortened by 4 bases and J by 2 bases, with 11 bases between the two germline ends. The CDR3 sequence: CATSTMDSQETQYF. The CDR3 nucleotides are TGTGCCACCAGCACTATGGACAGTCAAGAGACCCAGTACTTC.

The chain employs TRBV11-2 and TRBJ1-4; D might be TRBD1 (6 bases). Per the germline V gene, CDR1 is SGHAT and CDR2 is FQNNGV. There are 16 residues in the CDR3. The V end was cut by 5 bases, the J end by 6 bases, with 19 bases between. The chain's CDR3 is CASSLGGVRGHEKLFF. In DNA, the CDR3 is TGTGCCAGCAGCCTAGGGGGAGTCAGGGGTCATGAAAAACTGTTTTTT.